One sample yielded the 4 T cell receptor beta chains listed below, sequenced in a study of cytomegalovirus exposure and HLA in healthy donors. PCR amplification relied on 60 Vbeta primers (plus 13 Jbeta primers). Here immunoSEQ multiplex PCR was the method, and the copy in TCRdb shows in-frame clones only, minus some. The table includes 150,000 or so clones, approximately 88% detected once. Source material: PBMCs. The receptors were sampled from a boy between 2 and 10 years old in good health and CMV-seronegative.

This clone appeared a single time. The rearrangement joins TRBV28 to TRBJ2-1; no firm D call. Germline loops: CDR1 MDHEN, CDR2 SYDVKM. The V gene lost 3 bases and the J gene lost 2 bases, with 11 bases spanning the gap. The CDR3 extends over 15 amino acids. The CDR3 loop is CASSFLATTYNEQFF. CDR3 DNA: TGTGCCAGCAGTTTCCTGGCCACTACCTACAATGAGCAGTTCTTC.

V is TRBV15 and J is TRBJ2-2; the D gene is possibly TRBD2 (6 bases). This CDR3 region has 18 residues. CDR1 LNHNV and CDR2 YYDKDF come from the germline V gene (reference sequence). V was cut by 1 base and J by 0 bases, with 15 bases left in between. The DNA for the CDR3 is TGTGCCACCAGCAGAGTTCGGTGGGAGGTGGCGAACACCGGGGAGCTGTTTTTT. It translates to CATSRVRWEVANTGELFF.

The chain links TRBV19 to TRBJ1-5; D call uncertain. Germline V gives CDR1 LNHDA, CDR2 SQIVND (reference sequence). V was trimmed by 3 bases and J by 0 bases, leaving 6 bases between them. The CDR3 loop spans 14 amino acids. The CDR3 region has the DNA TGTGCCAGTAGTATCGGGGATAGCAATCAGCCCCAGCATTTT. Translating gives CASSIGDSNQPQHF.

The gene calls are TRBV4-2 and TRBJ2-7, with a possible D match to TRBD1 (6 bases). CDR1 is LGHNA, CDR2 YNFKEQ, per germline. The CDR3 consists of 11 residues. Trimming took 4 bases from V and 8 from J, leaving 9 bases between them. CDR3 amino acids: CASSRDTKQYF. The CDR3 region has the DNA TGTGCCAGCAGCCGGGACACCAAGCAGTACTTC.